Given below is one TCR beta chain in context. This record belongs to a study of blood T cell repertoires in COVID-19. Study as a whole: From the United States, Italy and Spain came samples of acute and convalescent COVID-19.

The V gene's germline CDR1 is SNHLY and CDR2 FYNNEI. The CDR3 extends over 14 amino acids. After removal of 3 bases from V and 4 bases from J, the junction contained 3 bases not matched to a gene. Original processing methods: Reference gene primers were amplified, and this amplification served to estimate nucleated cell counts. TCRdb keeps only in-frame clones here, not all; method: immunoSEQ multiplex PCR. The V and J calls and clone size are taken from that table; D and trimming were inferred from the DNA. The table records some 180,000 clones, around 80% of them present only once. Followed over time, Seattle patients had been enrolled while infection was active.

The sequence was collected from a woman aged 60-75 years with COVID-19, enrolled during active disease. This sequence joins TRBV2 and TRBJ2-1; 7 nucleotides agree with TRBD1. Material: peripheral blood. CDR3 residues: CASSDTGQYNEQFF. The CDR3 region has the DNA TGTGCCAGCAGTGACACGGGACAGTACAATGAGCAGTTCTTC.